These 29 T cell receptor beta chains were all obtained from the same sample, sequenced in a study of blood T cells in healthy people across ages. Using a J-beta primer mix together with a sample-barcoded 5' primer, a second PCR was run for roughly 6 to 12 cycles. TCRdb re-derived calls from the 5' RACE reads in MiXCR, one entry per CDR3 protein. Of about 800,000 distinct CDR3 sequences in the sample, 58% were seen once. Source material: blood. Source of these receptors: a man aged 25 to 40 in good health.

The chain is built from TRBV7-6 and TRBJ2-5; 10 bases fit TRBD2. Near its end, the DNA agrees better with TRBJ2-7, so the J call may be wrong. The germline gives CDR1 SGHVS, CDR2 FNYEAQ. The CDR3 is made up of 16 amino acids. Here the CDR3 reads CASSLALQRGGHEQYF. CDR3 bases: TGTGCCAGCAGCTTAGCGCTCCAGCGGGGGGGCCACGAGCAGTACTTC.

The chain uses TRBV6-1 and TRBJ2-5, with D perhaps TRBD1 or TRBD2 (6 bases each). From germline, CDR1 is MNHNS and CDR2 SASEGT. CDR3 length equals 16 residues. V was pared by 7 bases and J by 8 bases, with 26 bases between. The CDR3 spells CASTQRGASVSSTQYF. In DNA, the CDR3 is TGTGCCAGCACCCAAAGGGGGGCTAGCGTGAGCTCAACCCAGTACTTC.

The V and J genes are TRBV13 and TRBJ2-5; tentatively, D is TRBD2 (6 bases). The V end lost 0 bases, the J end lost 1 base, and 18 bases lay between the germline ends. CDR1 PRHDT and CDR2 FYEKMQ come from the germline V gene (reference sequence). The CDR3 totals 18 residues. The CDR3 is CASSLGTNSGRIQETQYF. As DNA, the CDR3 is TGTGCCAGCAGCTTAGGGACCAATAGCGGACGGATCCAAGAGACCCAGTACTTC.

The rearrangement links TRBV20-1 to TRBJ2-2; D is perhaps TRBD1 (5 bases). V lost 2 bases to trimming and J lost 2 bases, with 9 bases between them. Germline V lookup: CDR1 DFQATT, CDR2 SNEGSKA (reference sequence). The CDR3 is 14 amino acids. CDR3 DNA sequence: TGCAGTGCTAGATCAGACAGAAACACCGGGGAGCTGTTTTTT. Its translation is CSARSDRNTGELFF.

The V call is TRBV15, the J call TRBJ2-1; D might be TRBD2 (6 bases). V was shortened by 5 bases and J by 2 bases, with 10 bases between the two germline ends. From germline, CDR1 is LNHNV and CDR2 YYDKDF (reference sequence). This CDR3 has 14 residues. This CDR3 is CATSLGGTYNEQFF. The CDR3 bases are TGTGCCACCAGCTTGGGCGGGACCTACAATGAGCAGTTCTTC.

V and J are TRBV4-1 and TRBJ2-1; TRBD1 or TRBD2 may be the D gene (5 bases each). This CDR3 has 14 amino acids. Germline V gene sequence: CDR1 MGHRA, CDR2 YSYEKL. V was pared by 3 bases and J by 10 bases, with 16 bases between. CDR3 loop: CASSQWADRGEQFF. CDR3 sequence (DNA): TGCGCCAGCAGCCAGTGGGCTGACAGAGGGGAGCAGTTCTTC.

This chain connects TRBV28 to TRBJ2-1, with D perhaps TRBD1 (7 bases). Germline V gene lookup returns CDR1 MDHEN and CDR2 SYDVKM. V was clipped by 3 bases and J by 7 bases, with 16 bases between them. CDR3 length: 15 residues. For the CDR3, the DNA is TGTGCCAGCAGTTTCCAGGGGGGCGGCAATAATGAGCAGTTCTTC. Its translation: CASSFQGGGNNEQFF.

The count of this clonotype is one. A single base separates this from a much larger clone, so it may be a read error. The chain couples TRBV29-1 to TRBJ2-1; D is unclear. The V gene's germline CDR1 is SQVTM and CDR2 ANQGSEA. This CDR3 spans 12 amino acids. V was clipped by 4 bases and J by 6 bases, with 10 bases between them. The DNA of the CDR3 is TGCAGCGTTGTACCAGAGTGCAATGAGCAGTTCTTC. Residues: CSVVPECNEQFF.

The V and J genes are TRBV4-3 and TRBJ2-7; D possibly corresponds to TRBD2 (6 bases). The CDR3 length is 14 residues. Germline V gene data show CDR1 as LGHNA and CDR2 as YSLEER. V dropped 1 base and J dropped 2 bases, with 9 bases sitting between them. CDR3 amino acids: CASSQAEGTYEQYF. CDR3 DNA sequence: TGCGCCAGCAGCCAAGCGGAGGGGACCTACGAGCAGTACTTC.

V and J are TRBV24-1 and TRBJ2-1; D is perhaps TRBD2 (5 bases). There are 14 residues in the CDR3. Germline V gene sequence: CDR1 KGHDR, CDR2 SFDVKD. Trimming pared 11 bases from V and 4 bases from J, leaving 17 bases between. The CDR3 nucleotides are TGTGCCATCGGGAAGCGCGAGGGTTACAATGAGCAGTTCTTC. This codes for CAIGKREGYNEQFF.

The chain recombines TRBV14 with TRBJ2-4; 7 positions match TRBD1. The CDR3 is 14 residues long. The ends lost 3 bases at V and 4 bases at J; junction bases unmatched: 3. Germline CDR1 SGHDN, CDR2 FVKESK. The CDR3 sequence is CASSHLGQKNIQYF. CDR3 nucleotide sequence: TGTGCCAGCAGCCACCTGGGACAGAAAAACATTCAGTACTTC.

The rearrangement uses TRBV9 and TRBJ2-5; 13 bases are a match to TRBD2. Germline V gene data show CDR1 as SGDLS and CDR2 as YYNGEE. The CDR3 totals 17 residues. Germline trimming cut 3 bases from V and 1 base from J; bases unmatched to any gene: 6. DNA of the CDR3: TGTGCCAGCAGCGAGGGACTAGCGGGGATTGTCCAAGAGACCCAGTACTTC. Translating gives CASSEGLAGIVQETQYF.

Comments on this clonotype: One junction end does not reproduce the germline sequence, and a read error may be involved. The chain carries TRBV4-2 and TRBJ1-6; unclear D gene. The CDR3 consists of 13 residues. Per germline, CDR1 LGHNA and CDR2 YNFKEQ. CDR3 loop: CASSQDEDSPPHF. The CDR3 DNA reads as TGTGCCAGCAGCCAAGATGAAGATTCACCCCCCCACTTT.

This chain connects TRBV20-1 to TRBJ2-3, with TRBD2 as a possible D gene (6 bases). Germline CDR1 reads DFQATT; CDR2 reads SNEGSKA (reference sequence). CDR3 size: 14 residues. The V gene lost 3 bases and the J gene lost 2 bases, with 12 bases spanning the gap. In DNA, the CDR3 is TGCAGTGCTAGTTTGCGGGGAGACACAGATACGCAGTATTTT. This translates into CSASLRGDTDTQYF.

The CDR3: CASSPELAASYNEQYF. CDR3 sequence (DNA): TGTGCCAGCAGCCCGGAACTAGCGGCGTCCTACAATGAGCAGTACTTC. This sequence joins TRBV5-6 and TRBJ2-1, with 8 bases lining up with TRBD2. Judging by the DNA end, TRBJ2-7 fits better; the J call may be wrong. From germline, CDR1 is SGHDT and CDR2 YYEEEE. This CDR3 is 16 amino acids long.

This clonotype has more than one count but fewer than ten. V gene TRBV29-1 combines with J gene TRBJ2-1; TRBD2 aligns across 10 bases. Germline CDR1 reads SQVTM; CDR2 reads ANQGSEA. The V segment lost 7 bases and the J segment 4 bases; nucleotides outside the gene matches: 7. The CDR3 has 14 amino acids. The CDR3 nucleotides are TGCAGCGCCCGGACTAGCGGAACTTACAATGAGCAGTTCTTC. Residues: CSARTSGTYNEQFF.

The CDR3, as DNA: TGTGCCAGCAGCTTAAGGTCTAGCCCCTACAATGAGCAGTTCTTC. As protein: CASSLRSSPYNEQFF. The V call is TRBV13, the J call TRBJ2-1, with D perhaps matching TRBD2 (5 bases). The V and J ends lost 2 bases and 2 bases respectively, with 10 bases between them. Germline V gene sequence: CDR1 PRHDT, CDR2 FYEKMQ (reference sequence). The CDR3 totals 15 residues.

The V call is TRBV19, the J call TRBJ2-4, with D uncertain. In germline, CDR1 is LNHDA, CDR2 SQIVND (reference sequence). Deletions cut 1 base from V and 11 bases from J, with 12 bases between. CDR3 length: 13 amino acids. The CDR3 nucleotides are TGTGCCAGTAGTATAGCTTGGGGTGAATTTCAGTACTTC. It specifies CASSIAWGEFQYF.

The V gene is TRBV29-1, the J gene TRBJ2-3, with no clear D. Germline CDR1 is SQVTM and CDR2 is ANQGSEA. The germline V and J ends were trimmed by 1 base and 14 bases, with 13 bases remaining between them. This CDR3 spans 11 amino acids. The CDR3 here is CSVEVDDLRYF. As DNA, the CDR3 is TGCAGCGTTGAAGTGGACGACCTACGGTATTTT.

The rearrangement joins TRBV9 to TRBJ2-3; possibly TRBD1 or TRBD2 for D (5 bases each). Germline CDR1 and CDR2: SGDLS and YYNGEE. V gave up 3 bases and J gave up 0 bases, with 11 bases separating them. The CDR3 length is 15 residues. The chain's CDR3 is CASSAGTSSTDTQYF. CDR3 coding DNA: TGTGCCAGCAGCGCCGGGACCTCTAGCACAGATACGCAGTATTTT.

This clonotype was recorded at least ten times. The chain has TRBV7-2 and TRBJ2-7; TRBD2 agrees at 8 bases. V was clipped by 5 bases and J by 2 bases; unmatched bases: 8. This CDR3 is 15 amino acids long. In germline, CDR1 is SGHTA, CDR2 FQGNSA. The CDR3 region is CASSRWQRGPYEQYF. Written as DNA, the CDR3 is TGTGCCAGCAGCCGCTGGCAGCGGGGGCCCTACGAGCAGTACTTC.

This clonotype was detected once. The chain joins TRBV6-1 to TRBJ2-5; D assignment may be TRBD1 or TRBD2 (5 bases each). The V gene lost 6 bases and the J gene lost 5 bases, with 13 bases spanning the gap. The CDR3 totals 13 residues. From germline, CDR1 is MNHNS and CDR2 SASEGT. In DNA, the CDR3 is TGTGCCAGCAGCGAGGGACGCTTGGAGACCCAGTACTTC. This translates into CASSEGRLETQYF.

The chain joins TRBV27 to TRBJ2-7; D is ambiguous. CDR1 is MNHEY and CDR2 is SMNVEV in the germline V gene (reference sequence). V lost 8 bases and J lost 3, with 11 bases in between. The length of the CDR3 is 12 residues. CDR3 residues: CASGVSVYEQYF. In nucleotides, the CDR3 is TGTGCCAGCGGGGTGTCGGTCTACGAGCAGTACTTC.

Details on this clonotype: A read error may produce the germline difference seen at one junction end. This chain links TRBV12-3 or TRBV12-4 with TRBJ1-1; D is perhaps TRBD1 (6 bases). The CDR3 extends over 13 amino acids. CDR3 coding DNA: TGTGCCAGCAGTTACGGGGGCAACATTGAAGCTTTCTTT. Residues: CASSYGGNIEAFF.

This clonotype came up a few times. V usage is TRBV10-3 and J usage is TRBJ2-3; possible D gene TRBD2, 6 bases. V shed 10 bases and J shed 4 bases, with 21 bases lying between them. CDR3 length: 15 amino acids. Germline V CDR1 and CDR2: ENHRY, SYGVKD. The DNA for the CDR3 is TGTGCCAGCAAACACCTAGCGCGGGCTTCAGATACGCAGTATTTT. Translated, it gives CASKHLARASDTQYF.

This chain joins TRBV6-5 and TRBJ1-5; D gene ambiguous. V shed 0 bases and J shed 5 bases, with 11 bases lying between them. This CDR3 has 15 residues. Germline CDR1 is MNHEY and CDR2 is SVGAGI. This CDR3 is CASSYSRSYDQPQHF. CDR3 coding DNA: TGTGCCAGCAGTTACTCGAGAAGTTATGATCAGCCCCAGCATTTT.

The chain recombines TRBV2 with TRBJ2-1; no definite D call. Between the trimmed V and J ends, which lost 8 bases and 3 bases, there was a span of 8 bases. Germline CDR1 and CDR2: SNHLY and FYNNEI. This CDR3 spans 12 amino acids. This CDR3 reads CASGAGYNEQFF. The CDR3 DNA is TGTGCCAGCGGCGCAGGCTACAATGAGCAGTTCTTC. Drawing the rest from reference TRBV2 and TRBJ2-1, the complete variable domain is EPEVTQTPSHQVTQMGQEVILRCVPISNHLYFYWYRQILGQKVEFLVSFYNNEISEKSEIFDDQFSVERPDGSNFTLKIRSTKLEDSAMYFCASGAGYNEQFFGPGTRLTVL.

This clonotype was recorded at least ten times. The V and J genes are TRBV5-6 and TRBJ1-2, with unresolved D. V lost 2 bases and J 4 bases, leaving 12 bases between the germline ends. The germline gives CDR1 SGHDT, CDR2 YYEEEE. This CDR3 has 14 residues. The CDR3 loop reads CASSLSQYTYGYTF. DNA of the CDR3: TGTGCCAGCAGCTTATCACAGTATACCTATGGCTACACCTTC.

The chain uses TRBV6-4 and TRBJ1-6; D is unclear. The germline V gene has CDR1 MRHNA and CDR2 SNTAGT. The CDR3 covers 14 residues. V was cut by 2 bases and J by 8 bases, with 10 bases left in between. The CDR3 coding sequence is TGTGCCAGCAGTGACGGGGTGGAGTATTCACCCCTCCACTTT. Residues: CASSDGVEYSPLHF.